This T cell receptor (beta chain) is drawn from a study of OX40 agonist ivuxolimab in advanced cancers. General study points: Individuals who were partial responders at 0.1-3.0 mg/kg had clonal expansion that ranked among the lowest.

Some clones are missing from TCRdb's copy, which holds only in-frame ones; the method was immunoSEQ multiplex PCR. The sample holds more than 60,000 clones, 75% to 90% seen once. V lost 1 base, J lost 8 bases, and 11 bases lay in between. The CDR3 is 12 residues long. Germline CDR1 reads GTSNPN; CDR2 reads SVGIG (reference sequence). In this sample, this clone turned up once. Its antigen is unidentified. V and J are TRBV30 and TRBJ1-1, with D maybe TRBD1 (6 bases). Sequenced material: CD4+ or CD8+ T cells sorted from blood, taken in a trial of the OX40 agonist ivuxolimab. This receptor was identified in an adult with an advanced solid tumor such as melanoma, head and neck, liver or kidney cancer. CDR3 sequence: CAWSGRQAEAFF. The CDR3 bases are TGTGCCTGGAGTGGCAGACAGGCCGAAGCTTTCTTT.